The 11 T cell receptor beta chains listed next were all sequenced from one sample in a study of Graves' ophthalmopathy and Graves' hyperthyroidism. Amplification of the TCR beta CDR3 regions used RNA transcripts (as template). Second-round multiplex PCR came after first-round RT-PCR with HTBI primers. TCRdb re-derived calls from the multiplex PCR reads in MiXCR, one entry per CDR3 protein. This sample carries almost 750,000 distinct CDR3 sequences, 35% to 50% of them seen once, and the ten largest clones take 40% to 45%. Sequences were obtained from peripheral blood. Receptors originate from an adult man with Graves' ophthalmopathy.

V gene TRBV20-1 combines with J gene TRBJ1-1, with D unresolved. Germline-derived CDR1 and CDR2 are DFQATT and SNEGSKA (reference sequence). The ends were cut back, 2 bases at V and 4 bases at J, with 5 bases in the middle. CDR3 length equals 11 residues. The DNA of the CDR3 is TGCAGTGCTAGACAAGGCACTGAAGCTTTCTTT. Translation: CSARQGTEAFF.

A word on this clonotype: Mismatch with germline at one junction end may stem from a read error. J is TRBJ1-6 and V is TRBV7-9; D not certain. CDR3 length: 13 amino acids. The germline CDR1 and CDR2 sequences are SEHNR and FQNEAQ (reference sequence). Here the CDR3 DNA reads TGCGCCAGCAGCTCAGATCCGAGTTCACCCCTCCACTTT. Translation gives CASSSDPSSPLHF.

As regards this clonotype: A much larger clone differs by one base, so this may be a read error. The chain carries TRBV19 and TRBJ1-1; 8 bases agree with TRBD1. Per germline, CDR1 LNHDA and CDR2 SQIVND (reference sequence). The CDR3 consists of 14 residues. As DNA, the CDR3 is TGTGCCAGTAGACACAGGGGGAGGGACACTGGAGCTTTCTTT. The encoded protein is CASRHRGRDTGAFF.

This clonotype was recorded a few times. The chain uses TRBV20-1 and TRBJ2-7; a weak D match, TRBD1 (6 bases). The germline V gene encodes CDR1 DFQATT and CDR2 SNEGSKA (reference sequence). With 2 bases removed from V and 5 bases from J, the gap between germline ends came to 16 bases. There are 14 residues in the CDR3. In nucleotides, the CDR3 is TGCAGTGCTAGAAGGGGCAGGGGCATCGACGAGCAGTACTTC. It encodes CSARRGRGIDEQYF.

This clonotype turned up a few times. V usage is TRBV11-2 and J usage is TRBJ2-5; D uncertain. Germline CDR1 and CDR2: SGHAT and FQNNGV. This CDR3 region has 15 residues. The V gene lost 0 bases and the J gene lost 5 bases, with 13 bases spanning the gap. The CDR3: CASSLDSISWETQYF. CDR3 nucleotide sequence: TGTGCCAGCAGCTTAGATTCAATCTCGTGGGAGACCCAGTACTTC.

The CDR3 bases are TGTGCCAGTAGTATCACCGGGACAGGGAATTCACCCCTCCACTTT. Translation gives CASSITGTGNSPLHF. This chain links TRBV19 with TRBJ1-6; 9 nucleotides agree with TRBD1. CDR3 length equals 15 residues. After removal of 3 bases from V and 7 bases from J, the junction contained 4 bases not matched to a gene. Germline CDR1 and CDR2: LNHDA and SQIVND (reference sequence). The entire variable domain, with the rest obtained from reference TRBV19 and TRBJ1-6, is as follows: DGGITQSPKYLFRKEGQNVTLSCEQNLNHDAMYWYRQDPGQGLRLIYYSQIVNDFQKGDIAEGYSVSREKKESFPLTVTSAQKNPTAFYLCASSITGTGNSPLHFGNGTRLTVT.

This chain links TRBV20-1 with TRBJ2-7; the D is unclear. The germline V gene encodes CDR1 DFQATT and CDR2 SNEGSKA (reference sequence). V lost 0 bases to trimming and J lost 6 bases, with 12 bases between them. The CDR3 runs to 13 residues. CDR3 in amino acids: CSARDRSGSEQYF. The CDR3 region has the DNA TGCAGTGCTAGAGATCGATCGGGTTCCGAGCAGTACTTC.

Turning to this clonotype: This may be a read error, as it is one base from a much larger clone. The genes are TRBV24-1 and TRBJ2-7, with a weak D call TRBD1 (5 bases). The CDR3 length is 13 residues. Trimming took off 3 bases at V and 1 base at J, with 6 bases between the two ends. Germline V gene sequence: CDR1 KGHDR, CDR2 SFDVKD. CDR3 in DNA: TGTGCCACCAGTGATGGGGCGTCCTACGAGCAGTACTTC. Encoded protein: CATSDGASYEQYF.

The chain carries TRBV20-1 and TRBJ2-1; no clear D. V dropped 0 bases and J dropped 8 bases, with 8 bases sitting between them. Germline V CDR1 and CDR2: DFQATT, SNEGSKA (reference sequence). The CDR3 covers 12 residues. The CDR3 loop is CSARDGMDEQFF. CDR3 DNA sequence: TGCAGTGCTAGAGATGGGATGGATGAGCAGTTCTTC.

With regard to this clonotype: A junction boundary mismatches the germline segment, possibly from a read error. This chain joins TRBV10-3 and TRBJ1-6; no clear D. Germline values: CDR1 ENHRY, CDR2 SYGVKD. CDR3 length: 15 amino acids. The CDR3 nucleotides are TGTGCCATCGGTGACGGGGAGGGTTTTAATTCGCCCCTCCACTTT. It specifies CAIGDGEGFNSPLHF.

This clonotype was recorded at least ten times. This chain connects TRBV5-8 to TRBJ2-6; D uncertain. Trimming cost V 0 bases and J 7 bases, with 5 bases left between them. There are 13 residues in the CDR3. The V gene's germline CDR1 is SGHTS and CDR2 YDEGEE. The CDR3 spells CASSLGPANVLTF. The CDR3 DNA sequence: TGTGCCAGCAGCTTGGGACCTGCCAACGTCCTGACTTTC.